This TCR beta chain was identified during a study of cytomegalovirus exposure and HLA in healthy donors. Study-level results: An analysis was carried out later, and it reportedly showed fewer N-insertions in an Asian-associated ancestry cluster than the roughly 670-donor mean. In an earlier analysis, in some 500 donors, most V segments appeared productive either ~87% or ~30% of the time.

PCR amplification relied on 60 Vbeta primers (plus 13 Jbeta primers). Assay used: immunoSEQ multiplex PCR; TCRdb lists only in-frame clones, some missing. The repertoire holds some 130,000 clones, around three quarters seen once, with roughly 2% in the top ten. In the case of this clone: Its antigen remains unidentified.

The CDR3 has 15 residues. CDR1 is ENHRY, CDR2 SYGVKD, per germline. The ends were cut back, 6 bases at V and 7 bases at J, with 21 bases in the middle. The receptor comes from a young man in good health and CMV-seronegative. The chain links TRBV10-3 to TRBJ1-2, with D possibly being TRBD1 (5 bases). Sequencing was performed on PBMCs. The CDR3 reads CAIRITGLSSGGYTF. The CDR3 bases are TGTGCCATCAGGATTACAGGCCTTTCCAGTGGTGGCTACACCTTC.